This record covers a single T cell receptor (beta chain). The V end was cut by 3 bases, the J end by 7 bases, with 14 bases between. The CDR3 is 13 residues long. The germline V gene has CDR1 SGHDT and CDR2 YYEEEE. These data are taken from a study of shared clonotypes between healthy human individuals. The data were produced by immunoSEQ multiplex PCR, yet TCRdb's version contains in-frame clones alone and is incomplete. The sample carries over 1.5 million clones, approximately 98% recorded once. Sequencing input: naive CD4+ T cells sorted from blood. Documented subset: CD45RA+ positively selected. This sequence originates from a man aged 25 to 40 in good health. V gene TRBV5-6 combines with J gene TRBJ2-7; TRBD2 is a possible D gene (5 bases). The CDR3 coding sequence is TGTGCCAGCAGCTGGGGAGAAACGGGGGAGCAGTACTTC. It is translated as CASSWGETGEQYF.